The rows below give T cell receptor beta chains drawn from one sample of a study of T cells in localized non-small cell lung cancer. Measured with immunoSEQ multiplex PCR; TCRdb has only the in-frame clones, and not every one. The sample consists of 75,000 to 80,000 clones, around 80% of them appearing once. This specimen was peripheral blood, taken before any cancer treatment. These receptor sequences come from a female donor of 60 years or more with stage I lung adenocarcinoma. Both conserved end residues are trimmed from each CDR3. Only some rows state a clone size, as once, few, many or a class for expanded clones.

abundance: NA; v_gene: TRBV19; CDR3aa: ASSPRTGGSADTQY
abundance: NA; v_gene: TRBV11-3; CDR3aa: ASSLGRTAYEQY
abundance: NA; v_gene: TRBV29-1; CDR3aa: SVEKAGADTDTQY
abundance: NA; v_gene: TRBV10-3; CDR3aa: AISESSGKSSYEQY
abundance: NA; v_gene: TRBV6-1; CDR3aa: ASSESQSQVGHYGYT
abundance: NA; v_gene: TRBV19; CDR3aa: ASSIKAGFHEQY
abundance: NA; v_gene: TRBV9; CDR3aa: ASSVVDSPYGYT
abundance: NA; v_gene: TRBV2; CDR3aa: ASSPGQTETGELF
abundance: few; v_gene: TRBV2; CDR3aa: ASSRQGAAYGYT
abundance: NA; v_gene: TRBV19; CDR3aa: ASRPQGTGELF
abundance: NA; v_gene: TRBV7-3; CDR3aa: ASRSGGPRGGNEQF
abundance: once; v_gene: TRBV13; CDR3aa: ASSPASVYYNEQF
abundance: NA; v_gene: TRBV6-1; CDR3aa: ASKGFGGGTHEQF
abundance: once; v_gene: TRBV28; CDR3aa: ASTTRWGLEQF
abundance: NA; v_gene: TRBV13; CDR3aa: ASSHLLRGIEETQY
abundance: NA; v_gene: TRBV5-4; CDR3aa: ASSLEFLAGDTQY
abundance: once; v_gene: TRBV30; CDR3aa: AWSSSRVNYGYT
abundance: NA; v_gene: TRBV6-1; CDR3aa: ASREAGVNNEQF
abundance: NA; v_gene: TRBV4-2; CDR3aa: ASSQNDGGYT
abundance: NA; v_gene: TRBV20-1; CDR3aa: SARVLSEAF
abundance: NA; v_gene: TRBV19; CDR3aa: ASADRLAGVLTDTQY
abundance: NA; v_gene: TRBV11-2; CDR3aa: ASSLSRLRSTDTQY
abundance: NA; v_gene: TRBV27; CDR3aa: ASSQGGRLAAYNEQF
abundance: once; v_gene: TRBV7-3; CDR3aa: ASSLKGSGTTNEQF
abundance: NA; v_gene: TRBV27; CDR3aa: ASSLTGGNQPQH
abundance: NA; v_gene: TRBV10-3; CDR3aa: AISDRVYGYT
abundance: few; v_gene: TRBV4-3; CDR3aa: ASSPSGTAWTNNQPQH
abundance: once; v_gene: TRBV29-1; CDR3aa: SVESPGLWAGELF